This TCR beta chain derives from a study of multiple sclerosis patients with progressive multifocal leukoencephalopathy. Study results and caveats: Preferential TRBV-TRBJ pairings or common gene usage were not detected at PML. Findings may reflect JC virus infection or just general immunocompromise. Expanded clones at PML onset predated and persisted through natalizumab therapy.

This sample's time point: before natalizumab initiation. This table comes from immunoSEQ multiplex PCR, and its TCRdb copy is limited to in-frame clones, with some not included. The sample lists 30,000 or so clones; roughly 90% were seen once. Germline CDR1 reads LGHNA; CDR2 reads YSLEER. After removal of 1 base from V and 2 bases from J, the junction contained 6 bases not matched to a gene. The CDR3 consists of 16 residues. Concerning this clone: Antigen: not known.

The sample comprised PBMCs. The chain couples TRBV4-3 to TRBJ2-3; 7 bases fit TRBD1. The receptor was isolated from a human donor with multiple sclerosis. This CDR3 is CASSQGQGIITDTQYF. The DNA of the CDR3 is TGCGCCAGCAGCCAAGGACAGGGAATTATCACAGATACGCAGTATTTT.